Given below is one T cell receptor beta chain in context. This sample is part of a study of blood T cell repertoires in COVID-19. At the level of the study: PBMCs, B-cell-depleted T cells, or T cells provided the cDNA or gDNA that made up the material.

Assay used: immunoSEQ multiplex PCR; TCRdb lists only in-frame clones, some missing. The sample contains fewer than 250,000 clones, about 86% of which appear only once. The CDR3 extends over 18 amino acids. The germline V gene encodes CDR1 SGHNT and CDR2 YYREEE (reference sequence). Trimming removed 0 bases from V and 0 bases from J, with 16 bases in between. The receptor's source is a woman aged 50 to 60 with acute or convalescent COVID-19. The sample consisted of peripheral blood. V is TRBV5-4 and J is TRBJ1-5; D call uncertain. The CDR3 loop reads CASSLGWANSYSNQPQHF. CDR3 in DNA: TGTGCCAGCAGCTTGGGGTGGGCCAATAGTTATAGCAATCAGCCCCAGCATTTT.